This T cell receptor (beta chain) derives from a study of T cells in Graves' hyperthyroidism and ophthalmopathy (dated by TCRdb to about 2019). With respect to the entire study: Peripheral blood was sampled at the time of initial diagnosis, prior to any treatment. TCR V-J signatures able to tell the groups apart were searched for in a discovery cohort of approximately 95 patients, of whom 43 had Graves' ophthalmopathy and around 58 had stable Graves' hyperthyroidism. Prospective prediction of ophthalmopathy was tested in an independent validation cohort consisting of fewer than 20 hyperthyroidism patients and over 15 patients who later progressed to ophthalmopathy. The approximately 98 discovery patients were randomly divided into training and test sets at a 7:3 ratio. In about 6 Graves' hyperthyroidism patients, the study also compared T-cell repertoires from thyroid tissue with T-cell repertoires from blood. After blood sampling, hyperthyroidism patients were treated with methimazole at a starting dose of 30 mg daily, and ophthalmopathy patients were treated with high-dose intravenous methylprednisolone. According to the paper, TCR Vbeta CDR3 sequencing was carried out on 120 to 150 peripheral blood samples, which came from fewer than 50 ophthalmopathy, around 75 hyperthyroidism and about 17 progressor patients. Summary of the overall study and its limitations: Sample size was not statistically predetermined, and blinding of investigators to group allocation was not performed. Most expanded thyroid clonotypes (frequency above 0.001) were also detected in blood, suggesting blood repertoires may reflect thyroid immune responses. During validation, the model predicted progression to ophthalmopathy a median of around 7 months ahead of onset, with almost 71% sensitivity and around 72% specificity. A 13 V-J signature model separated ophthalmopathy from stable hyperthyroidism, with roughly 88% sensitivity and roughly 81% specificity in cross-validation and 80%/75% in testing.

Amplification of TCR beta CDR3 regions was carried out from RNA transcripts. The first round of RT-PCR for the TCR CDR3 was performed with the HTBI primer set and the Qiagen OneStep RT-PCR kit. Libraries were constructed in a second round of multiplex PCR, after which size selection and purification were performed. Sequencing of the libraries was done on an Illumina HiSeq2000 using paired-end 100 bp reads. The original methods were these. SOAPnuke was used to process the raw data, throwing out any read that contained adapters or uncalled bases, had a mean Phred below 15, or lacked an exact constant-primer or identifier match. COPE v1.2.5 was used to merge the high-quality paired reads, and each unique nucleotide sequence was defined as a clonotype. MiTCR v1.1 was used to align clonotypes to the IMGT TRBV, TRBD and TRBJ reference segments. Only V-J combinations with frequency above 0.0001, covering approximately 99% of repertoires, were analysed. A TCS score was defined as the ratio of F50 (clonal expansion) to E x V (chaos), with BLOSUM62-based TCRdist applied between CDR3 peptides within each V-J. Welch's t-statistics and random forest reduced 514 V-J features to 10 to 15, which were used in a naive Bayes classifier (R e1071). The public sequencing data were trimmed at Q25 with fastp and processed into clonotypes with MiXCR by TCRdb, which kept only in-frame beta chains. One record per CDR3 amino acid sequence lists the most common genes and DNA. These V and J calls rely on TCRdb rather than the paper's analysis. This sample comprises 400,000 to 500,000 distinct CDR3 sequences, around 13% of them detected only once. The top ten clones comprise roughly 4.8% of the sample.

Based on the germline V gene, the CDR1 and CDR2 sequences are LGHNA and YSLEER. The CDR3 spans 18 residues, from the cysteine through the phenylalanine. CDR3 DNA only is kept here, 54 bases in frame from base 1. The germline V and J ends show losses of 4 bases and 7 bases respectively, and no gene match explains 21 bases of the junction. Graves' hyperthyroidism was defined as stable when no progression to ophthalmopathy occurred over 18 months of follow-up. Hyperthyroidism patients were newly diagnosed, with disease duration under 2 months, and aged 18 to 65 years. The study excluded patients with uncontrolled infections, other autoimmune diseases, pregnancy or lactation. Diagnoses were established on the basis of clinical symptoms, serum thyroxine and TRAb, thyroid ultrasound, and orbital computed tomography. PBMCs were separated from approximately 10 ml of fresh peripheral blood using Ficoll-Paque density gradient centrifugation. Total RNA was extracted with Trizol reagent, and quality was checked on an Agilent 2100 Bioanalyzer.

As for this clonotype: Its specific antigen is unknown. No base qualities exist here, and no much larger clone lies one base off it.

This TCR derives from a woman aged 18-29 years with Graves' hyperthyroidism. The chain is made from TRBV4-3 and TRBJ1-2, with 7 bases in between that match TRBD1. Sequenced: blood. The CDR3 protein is CASSLSSTGDSFRSGYTF. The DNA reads TGCGCCAGCAGCCTCTCCTCCACCGGGGACAGTTTTCGGTCTGGCTACACCTTC.